This TCR beta chain is from a study of shared clonotypes between healthy human individuals. The naive CD8 subset, CD45RO-negative cells positively selected for CCR7, excluded terminally differentiated effector memory CD45RA+ cells. V shed 2 bases and J shed 6 bases, with 18 bases lying between them. Germline CDR1 reads SQVTM; CDR2 reads ANQGSEA. The CDR3 sequence is 15 residues long. The method was immunoSEQ multiplex PCR; TCRdb's version includes in-frame clones alone and lacks a portion of them. Of fewer than 700,000 clones detected, roughly 95% appear once; the ten largest clones hold about 0.11%.

This sequence originates from a woman aged 25 to 39 in good health. The specimen sequenced was naive CD8+ T cells sorted from blood. The chain links TRBV29-1 to TRBJ2-3, with D possibly being TRBD2 (6 bases). CDR3 DNA: TGCAGCGTTGAACTCGGGGGTGCCCGTACGGATACGCAGTATTTT. It encodes CSVELGGARTDTQYF.